This T cell receptor (beta chain) comes out of a study of cytomegalovirus exposure and HLA in healthy donors. Study-wide points: In a later analysis, HLA-associated TCR beta chains were more clonally expanded than equally common others.

Details on this clone: Its specificity is not known.

Primers included in the PCR were 60 Vbeta and 13 Jbeta primers. TCRdb's table, derived via immunoSEQ multiplex PCR, lists solely in-frame clones and lacks some. Among approximately 150,000 clones listed, nearly 70% were seen once. The CDR3 loop spans 15 amino acids. CDR1 LNHDA and CDR2 SQIVND come from the germline V gene (reference sequence). V shed 4 bases, J shed 7 bases, and the junction held 9 bases outside the gene matches. V usage is TRBV19 and J usage is TRBJ1-1; 10 bases fit TRBD1. This TCR was sampled from a young man in good health and CMV-seropositive. Sequencing was carried out using PBMCs. Here the CDR3 reads CASSNRPDRGIEAFF. Here the CDR3 DNA reads TGTGCCAGTAGTAATAGGCCGGACAGGGGGATTGAAGCTTTCTTT.